What follows are 4 T cell receptor beta chains derived from one specimen sequenced in a study of OX40 agonist ivuxolimab in advanced cancers. Library generation was performed with the immunoSEQ multiplex PCR assay. The clones in this table, taken by TCRdb from immuneACCESS, are in-frame only. Not every clone is retained; where verified, under half of the shortfall comes from an unresolved V gene, and the cause of the rest is unknown. This sample gives approximately 44,000 clones in total; 92% of them show up just once. Of the sample, approximately 14% falls within the top ten clones. The sample here was CD4+ or CD8+ T cells sorted from blood, taken in a trial of the OX40 agonist ivuxolimab. These receptors originate from an adult with an advanced solid tumor such as melanoma, head and neck, liver or kidney cancer.

The V and J genes are TRBV28 and TRBJ2-3; TRBD1 matches 9 bases. The V segment lost 7 bases and the J segment 2 bases; nucleotides outside the gene matches: 16. The CDR3 is 18 residues long. CDR1 is MDHEN, CDR2 SYDVKM, per germline. In DNA form, the CDR3 reads TGTGCCAGCAAATCTACAGGGGGCGTTTTAGCTGCCACAGATACGCAGTATTTT. Protein sequence: CASKSTGGVLAATDTQYF.

The genes are TRBV5-5 and TRBJ2-3; D ambiguous. Per germline, CDR1 SGHKS and CDR2 YYEKEE (reference sequence). The CDR3 sequence is 12 residues long. The V end lost 7 bases, the J end lost 6 bases, and 12 bases lay between the germline ends. The CDR3 reads CASFLDGDTQYF. CDR3 sequence (DNA): TGTGCCAGCTTTCTGGACGGGGATACGCAGTATTTT.

The genes are TRBV28 and TRBJ2-6, with D possibly TRBD1 on 6 matching bases. The CDR3 runs 16 residues. Trimming took 2 bases from V and 2 from J, leaving 10 bases between them. Germline CDR1 and CDR2: MDHEN and SYDVKM. The CDR3 region is CASSLGSGAGANVLTF. In DNA form, the CDR3 reads TGTGCCAGCAGTTTAGGGTCAGGGGCTGGGGCCAACGTCCTGACTTTC.

The chain combines TRBV19 with TRBJ2-7; maybe TRBD1 (7 bases). Germline V gene data show CDR1 as LNHDA and CDR2 as SQIVND (reference sequence). This CDR3 is 13 amino acids long. Trimming removed 5 bases at V and 2 bases at J, with 10 bases between. Here the CDR3 DNA reads TGTGCCAGTAGTGCAGGGGGGACCTACGAGCAGTACTTC. As protein: CASSAGGTYEQYF.